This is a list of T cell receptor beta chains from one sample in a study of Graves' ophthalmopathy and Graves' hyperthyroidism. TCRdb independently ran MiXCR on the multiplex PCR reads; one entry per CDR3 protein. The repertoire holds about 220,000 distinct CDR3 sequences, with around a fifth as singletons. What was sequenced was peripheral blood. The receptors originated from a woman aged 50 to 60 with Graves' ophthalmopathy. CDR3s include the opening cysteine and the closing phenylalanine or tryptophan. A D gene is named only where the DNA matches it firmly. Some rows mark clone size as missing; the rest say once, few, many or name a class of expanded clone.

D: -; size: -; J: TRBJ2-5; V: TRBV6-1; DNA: TGTGCCAGCAGTGAACGCCCAGCGCATCAAGAGACCCAGTACTTC; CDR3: CASSERPAHQETQYF
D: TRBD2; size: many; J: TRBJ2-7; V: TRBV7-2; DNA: TGTGCCAGCAGCACGGGCGCGGGAGGGGCCTACGAGCAGTACTTC; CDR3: CASSTGAGGAYEQYF
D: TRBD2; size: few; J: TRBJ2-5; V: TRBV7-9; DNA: TGTGCCAGCAGCTTAGGGACTAGAGGGACCCAAGAGACCCAGTACTTC; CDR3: CASSLGTRGTQETQYF
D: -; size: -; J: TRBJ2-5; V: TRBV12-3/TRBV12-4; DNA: TGTGCCAGCAGTCCCCGGGGGGCCCCGGTGACCCAGTACTTC; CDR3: CASSPRGAPVTQYF
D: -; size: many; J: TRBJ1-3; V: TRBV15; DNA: TGTGCCACCAGCAGAGGGGTAATGACTGGAAACACCATATATTTT; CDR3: CATSRGVMTGNTIYF
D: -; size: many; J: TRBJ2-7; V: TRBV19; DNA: TGTGCCAGCAGTTCATTATACGAGCAGTACTTC; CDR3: CASSSLYEQYF
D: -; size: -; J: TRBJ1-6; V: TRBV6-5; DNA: TGTGCCAGCAGTCCCTCGGGGGCTTATAATTCACCCCTCCACTTT; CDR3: CASSPSGAYNSPLHF
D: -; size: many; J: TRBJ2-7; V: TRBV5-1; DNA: TGCGCCAGCAGCTTAGACTGGGTCTACGAGCAGTACTTC; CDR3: CASSLDWVYEQYF
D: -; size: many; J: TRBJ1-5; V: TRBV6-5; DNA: TGTGCCAGCAGTTACTCACGGAATAGCAATCAGCCCCAGCATTTT; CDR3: CASSYSRNSNQPQHF
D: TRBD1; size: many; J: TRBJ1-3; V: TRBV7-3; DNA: TGTGCCAGCAGCGAAACAGGGGCTGGAAACACCATATATTTT; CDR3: CASSETGAGNTIYF
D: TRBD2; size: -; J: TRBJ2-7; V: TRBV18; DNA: TGTGCCAGCTCACCACTAGCGGGAGGCCCGAGCTCCTACGAGCAGTACTTC; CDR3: CASSPLAGGPSSYEQYF
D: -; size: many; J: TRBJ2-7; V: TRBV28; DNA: TGTGCCGTTTCATCCTACGAGCAGTACTTC; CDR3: CAVSSYEQYF
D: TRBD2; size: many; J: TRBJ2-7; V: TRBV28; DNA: TGTGCCAGCAGTTCCCAAGCGGGAGGGCCCCCCGAGCAGTACTTC; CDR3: CASSSQAGGPPEQYF
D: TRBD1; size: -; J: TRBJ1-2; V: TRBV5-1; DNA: TGCGCCAGCAGCTTGGACAGGGGGACTGGCTACACCTTC; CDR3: CASSLDRGTGYTF
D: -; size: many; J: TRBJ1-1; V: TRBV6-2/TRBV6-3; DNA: TGTGCCAGCAAAAACGGAGGAATCGGCACTGAAGCTTTCTTT; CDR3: CASKNGGIGTEAFF
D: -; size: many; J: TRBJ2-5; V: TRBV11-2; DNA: TGTGCCAGCAGCTATCCGGGTCGCCGACTGGAGCCCCAGTACTTC; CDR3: CASSYPGRRLEPQYF
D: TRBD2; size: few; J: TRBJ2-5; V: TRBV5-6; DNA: TGTGCCAGCAGCTTGGGACTAGCTAGAAAGACCCAGTACTTC; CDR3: CASSLGLARKTQYF
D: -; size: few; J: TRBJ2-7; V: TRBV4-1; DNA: TGCGCCAGCAGCCAAGTACTTGGGGAGAACTACGAGCAGTACTTC; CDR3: CASSQVLGENYEQYF
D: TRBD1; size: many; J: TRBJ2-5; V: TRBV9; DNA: TGTGCCAGCAGCGGAAGGACAGGGGGCGGCTGGGAGACCCAGTACTTC; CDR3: CASSGRTGGGWETQYF
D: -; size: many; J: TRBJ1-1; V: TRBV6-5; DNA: TGTGCCAGCAGTTACGGGGGTGGCACTGAAGCTTTCTTT; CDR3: CASSYGGGTEAFF
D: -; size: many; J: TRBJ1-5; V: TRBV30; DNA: TGTGCCTGGAGGGGGCCGGGCAATCAGCCCCAGCATTTT; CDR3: CAWRGPGNQPQHF
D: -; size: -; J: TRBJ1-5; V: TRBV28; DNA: TGTGCCAGCAGTTGGGTACAGGGTTTAGAAGAATATAGCAATCAGCCCCAGCATTTT; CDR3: CASSWVQGLEEYSNQPQHF
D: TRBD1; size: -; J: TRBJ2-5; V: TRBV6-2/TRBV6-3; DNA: TGTGCCAGCAGTCCCTCGGGGACAGGGGTTTCCGAGGAGACCCAGTACTTC; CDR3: CASSPSGTGVSEETQYF
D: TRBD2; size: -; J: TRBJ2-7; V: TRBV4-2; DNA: TGTGCCAGCAGCCAAGAAGCAAGCGGGAGGGCCTACGAGCAGTACTTC; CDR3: CASSQEASGRAYEQYF
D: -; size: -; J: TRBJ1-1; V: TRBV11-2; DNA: TGTGCCAGCAGCTTAGGTTCCGGGCTGGGGTGGGACACTGAAGCTTCCTTT; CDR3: CASSLGSGLGWDTEASF